Below, 28 T cell receptor beta chains from the same sample are listed, as sequenced in a study of tumor-infiltrating lymphocytes in primary liver carcinoma. Priming with a constant-region primer yielded TCR beta cDNA from about 510 ng total RNA. ARM-PCR was slightly modified, and three nested multiplex PCR rounds with it gave rise to the TCR beta libraries. Two initial PCR rounds of around 9 cycles each paired TRBV1-TRBV30 forward primers with a C-beta reverse primer. TCRdb processed the multiplex PCR reads anew with MiXCR; each CDR3 protein has one entry. The data hold over 45,000 distinct CDR3 sequences, with less than 75% observed a single time. Both RNA and DNA were isolated together from around 20-30 mg of bulk tissue that had not been sorted. The sample comprised liver tumor tissue from sampling region 5. Noted subset: tumor region T5, tumor centre. These receptors were taken from a man aged 40-50 years with primary liver carcinoma and hepatitis B virus infection.

Of note for this clonotype: The CDR3 ends on some other residue instead of the conserved phenylalanine or tryptophan, so this is likely a read error. The rearrangement uses TRBV6-5 and TRBJ1-6, with D hard to call. Germline V gene sequence: CDR1 MNHEY, CDR2 SVGAGI. Trimming shortened V by 6 bases and J by 8 bases, and 11 bases separated the two germline ends. There are 13 residues in the CDR3. CDR3: CASSDEEDSPLHL. CDR3 coding DNA: TGTGCCAGCAGCGACGAGGAGGATTCACCCCTCCACCTT.

This clonotype was picked up one time. This chain links TRBV6-1 with TRBJ2-6, with D unclear. Germline-derived CDR1 and CDR2 are MNHNS and SASEGT. This CDR3 comprises 17 residues. V was pared by 11 bases and J by 0 bases, with 20 bases between. CDR3: CACTFDRESSGANVLTF. The CDR3 coding sequence is TGTGCCTGCACTTTCGATAGGGAAAGCTCTGGGGCCAACGTCCTGACTTTC.

This clonotype was recorded at least ten times. This chain uses TRBV5-4 with TRBJ1-2; perhaps TRBD1 as D (5 bases). V shed 0 bases and J shed 8 bases, with 14 bases lying between them. Germline V CDR1 and CDR2: SGHNT, YYREEE (reference sequence). The CDR3 consists of 14 residues. As DNA, the CDR3 is TGTGCCAGCAGCTTGGCCGGTAGCAGGGTCGGCTACACCTTC. Translated: CASSLAGSRVGYTF.

The gene calls are TRBV12-3 or TRBV12-4 and TRBJ2-2, with D tentatively TRBD1 (6 bases). V lost 8 bases and J 6 bases, leaving 10 bases between the germline ends. There are 12 residues in the CDR3. This CDR3 is CASGAGAGELFF. In nucleotides, the CDR3 is TGTGCCAGCGGCGCAGGGGCCGGGGAGCTGTTTTTT.

In its sample, this clonotype was seen many times. V gene TRBV14 combines with J gene TRBJ1-1; 8 bases are shared with TRBD1. The germline gives CDR1 SGHDN, CDR2 FVKESK. There are 15 residues in the CDR3. V dropped 6 bases and J dropped 7; count of bases not matched to a gene: 13. The CDR3 DNA reads as TGTGCCAGCAGTCGGCGGCTGACAGGGGCCCTTGAAGCTTTCTTT. Translation: CASSRRLTGALEAFF.

As regards this clonotype: The germline gene is not matched at one end of the junction; a read error may be the cause. This chain links TRBV6-5 with TRBJ1-1; 8 nucleotides align to TRBD1. Germline V lookup: CDR1 MNHEY, CDR2 SVGAGI. CDR3 size: 16 residues. Written as DNA, the CDR3 is TGTGCCAGCTGTTACTCTACCTGGGACAGGAACACTGAAACTTTCTTT. Protein: CASCYSTWDRNTETFF.

On this clonotype: One end of the junction varies from germline; a read error may be responsible. CDR3 coding DNA: TGCGCCAGCAGCCAAGATTTTAGCGGAAGCTCCTGTGAGCAGGACTTC. Encoded protein: CASSQDFSGSSCEQDF. V and J are TRBV4-1 and TRBJ2-7; TRBD2 might be the D (6 bases). The V gene's germline CDR1 is MGHRA and CDR2 YSYEKL. The CDR3 contains 16 residues.

The V and J genes are TRBV5-4 and TRBJ2-3; 13 positions agree with TRBD2. The CDR3 consists of 18 residues. Germline CDR1 and CDR2: SGHNT and YYREEE (reference sequence). V trimming: 4 bases; J trimming: 5 bases; junction bases outside the gene matches: 13. CDR3: CASSHGTSGVGGIDTQYF. For the CDR3, the DNA is TGTGCCAGCAGCCATGGGACTAGCGGGGTCGGTGGCATAGATACGCAGTATTTT. The entire variable domain, with the rest obtained from reference TRBV5-4 and TRBJ2-3, is as follows: ETGVTQSPTHLIKTRGQQVTLRCSSQSGHNTVSWYQQALGQGPQFIFQYYREEENGRGNFPPRFSGLQFPNYSSELNVNALELDDSALYLCASSHGTSGVGGIDTQYFGPGTRLTVL.

On this clonotype itself: One end of the junction varies from germline; a read error may be responsible. The rearrangement links TRBV11-2 to TRBJ2-3; no clear D gene. CDR3 length: 12 residues. From germline, CDR1 is SGHAT and CDR2 FQNNGV. This CDR3 reads CASCAWADTQYF. CDR3 DNA: TGTGCCAGCTGCGCTTGGGCAGATACGCAATATTTC.

This clonotype was seen repeatedly, ten times or more. The gene calls are TRBV10-3 and TRBJ1-4, with 10 bases that match TRBD1. This CDR3 comprises 14 residues. V lost 6 bases and J lost 8; bases outside the gene matches: 6. Germline assignment: CDR1 ENHRY and CDR2 SYGVKD. The CDR3 is CAIREGQGGEKLFF. CDR3 coding DNA: TGTGCCATCAGAGAAGGACAGGGGGGCGAAAAACTGTTTTTT.

For this clonotype: At one end the junction does not follow the germline gene, possibly because of a read error. The rearrangement links TRBV11-2 to TRBJ1-4; 8 nucleotides match TRBD1. Germline CDR1 and CDR2: SGHAT and FQNNGV. This CDR3 contains 13 residues. CDR3 amino acids: CASRPQGVEKLLF. The CDR3 bases are TGTGCCAGCCGGCCACAGGGGGTGGAAAAACTGCTTTTT. Full variable domain (missing parts from reference TRBV11-2 and TRBJ1-4): EAGVAQSPRYKIIEKRQSVAFWCNPISGHATLYWYQQILGQGPKLLIQFQNNGVVDDSQLPKDRFSAERLKGVDSTLKIQPAKLEDSAVYLCASRPQGVEKLLFGSGTQLSVL.

Comment on this clonotype: At one boundary the junction diverges from the germline segment, which might be a read error. V usage is TRBV29-1 and J usage is TRBJ2-7; D could derive from TRBD1 or TRBD2 (5 bases each). Per the germline V gene, CDR1 is SQVTM and CDR2 is ANQGSEA. There are 13 residues in the CDR3. The CDR3 nucleotides are TGCAGTGTTGACGGACGGGGCCCCTACGAGCAGTACTTC. Its translation: CSVDGRGPYEQYF.

The CDR3 DNA is TGTGCCATCAGTCGGACTAGCGGGTTATACAAGCAGTACTTC. Residues: CAISRTSGLYKQYF. V and J are TRBV10-3 and TRBJ2-7; TRBD2 matches at 11 bases. This CDR3 has 14 residues. Germline V lookup: CDR1 ENHRY, CDR2 SYGVKD. V lost 5 bases, J lost 8 bases, and 8 bases stayed unmatched.

This clonotype showed up just a few times. The chain links TRBV18 to TRBJ1-1; D is possibly TRBD1 (5 bases). V dropped 6 bases and J dropped 4 bases, with 9 bases sitting between them. The CDR3 spans 12 residues. In germline, CDR1 is KGHSH, CDR2 LQKENI. CDR3: CASSLTVTEAFF. CDR3 bases: TGTGCCAGCTCCCTGACAGTCACTGAAGCTTTCTTT.

Turning to this clonotype: Given a much more abundant clone one base away, this may be a read error. This chain links TRBV29-1 with TRBJ1-2; the D gene is possibly TRBD1 (5 bases). The CDR3 runs to 14 residues. The germline gives CDR1 SQVTM, CDR2 ANQGSEA. Written as DNA, the CDR3 is TGCAGCGTTGATGCGAAGGGGACGGGCTATGGCCACACCTTC. Translated, it gives CSVDAKGTGYGHTF.

This clonotype showed up just a few times. It may be a read error: a sequence one base away is much more abundant. The V gene is TRBV13, the J gene TRBJ2-2; 12 bases map to TRBD2. CDR1 is PRHDT and CDR2 is FYEKMQ in the germline V gene (reference sequence). Trimming cost V 1 base and J 3 bases; bases outside gene matches: 9. CDR3 size: 19 residues. CDR3 DNA: TGTGCCAGCAGCTTAGTGTGGACTAGCGGGACAACGGACACCGGGGAGCTGTTTTTT. It specifies CASSLVWTSGTTDTGELFF. The complete variable domain, with remaining parts taken from reference TRBV13 and TRBJ2-2, reads AAGVIQSPRHLIKEKRETATLKCYPIPRHDTVYWYQQGPGQDPQFLISFYEKMQSDKGSIPDRFSAQQFSDYHSELNMSSLELGDSALYFCASSLVWTSGTTDTGELFFGEGSRLTVL.

Of note for this clonotype: Relative to the germline gene, one junction end is altered; a read error may explain this. CDR3 DNA sequence: TGTGCCAGCAGTAACGCCGGCGCCTACAAAGAGCAGTTCTTC. This sequence encodes CASSNAGAYKEQFF. This sequence joins TRBV2 and TRBJ2-1, with D hard to call. Germline V CDR1 and CDR2: SNHLY, FYNNEI. The CDR3 is 14 amino acids.

Worth noting for this clonotype: The germline gene is not matched at one end of the junction; a read error may be the cause. The chain has TRBV6-5 and TRBJ1-3, with no clear D. Germline CDR1 and CDR2: MNHEY and SVGAGI. The CDR3 has 14 residues. CDR3 in amino acids: CTSRLMVAGNTIYF. The CDR3 nucleotides read TGTACCAGCAGACTAATGGTGGCAGGAAACACCATATATTTT.

A remark on this clonotype: This clone may be a read error of a much larger clone one base away. The rearrangement uses TRBV5-1 and TRBJ2-6, with 7 bases identical to TRBD1. Looked up from germline, CDR1 is SGHRS and CDR2 is YFSETQ. V was pared by 0 bases and J by 9 bases, with 15 bases of the junction left unmatched. The CDR3 has 18 residues. The CDR3, as DNA: TGCGCCAGCAGCTTGGAGGTAGGGGGCGTAGGAAGGGTCAACGTCCTGACTTTC. Translating gives CASSLEVGGVGRVNVLTF.

V is TRBV29-1 and J is TRBJ2-2; D ambiguous. The germline V gene encodes CDR1 SQVTM and CDR2 ANQGSEA. The CDR3 runs to 15 residues. With 2 bases removed from V and 7 bases from J, the gap between germline ends came to 17 bases. CDR3 in amino acids: CSVETTSGLSGELFF. The CDR3 coding sequence is TGCAGCGTTGAAACGACGAGTGGGTTAAGCGGGGAGCTGTTTTTT.

Comment on this clonotype: An end of the junction differs from the germline gene, which may be a read error. The genes are TRBV11-3 and TRBJ2-2, with 13 bases fitting TRBD2. Germline V gene data show CDR1 as SGHNT and CDR2 as YENEEA. CDR3 length: 16 amino acids. The DNA for the CDR3 is TGTACCAGCAGCAGACGACTAGCGGGAGGTACCGGGGAGCTGCTTTTT. Residues: CTSSRRLAGGTGELLF.

Remarks on this clonotype: The junction shows a germline mismatch at one end, possibly a read error. This CDR3 reads CACSLVALAGTGELVF. In nucleotides, the CDR3 is TGTGCCTGCAGCTTAGTGGCTCTAGCGGGAACCGGGGAGCTGGTTTTT. V gene TRBV11-2 combines with J gene TRBJ2-2; TRBD2 matches 9 bases. The CDR3 sequence is 16 residues long. Germline V gene sequence: CDR1 SGHAT, CDR2 FQNNGV. Looking up the rest from reference TRBV11-2 and TRBJ2-2 gives the full variable domain: EAGVAQSPRYKIIEKRQSVAFWCNPISGHATLYWYQQILGQGPKLLIQFQNNGVVDDSQLPKDRFSAERLKGVDSTLKIQPAKLEDSAVYLCACSLVALAGTGELVFGEGSRLTVL.

On this clonotype itself: As the CDR3 is not closed by the conserved phenylalanine or tryptophan, this likely results from a read error. No DNA is shown, since the ends of the CDR3 on it are uncertain; the CDR3 is the one TCRdb lists. The V and J genes are TRBV10-3 and TRBJ2-5. The CDR3 has 14 residues if both end residues are counted. Per germline, CDR1 ENHRY and CDR2 SYGVKD. The CDR3 protein is CAISESRNQETRYL.

V gene TRBV2 combines with J gene TRBJ2-2; D not resolved. Trimming stripped 4 bases from V and 3 bases from J, with 6 bases between. Germline V lookup: CDR1 SNHLY, CDR2 FYNNEI. This CDR3 comprises 13 residues. CDR3: CASSARDTGELFF. CDR3 DNA sequence: TGTGCCAGCAGTGCCAGAGACACCGGGGAGCTGTTTTTT.

The genes are TRBV12-3 or TRBV12-4 and TRBJ1-1; no clear D gene. This CDR3 is built from 13 residues. Trimming left V 1 base short and J 4 bases short, with 7 bases between. CDR3 nucleotide sequence: TGTGCCAGCAGTTTAGATTCTGTCACTGAAGCTTTCTTT. Its translation is CASSLDSVTEAFF.

By share of the sample, this clonotype is medium-sized. The chain couples TRBV11-3 to TRBJ2-1; no firm D call. CDR1 and CDR2 (germline): SGHNT, YENEEA. The CDR3 sequence is 13 residues long. Deletions cut 1 base from V and 7 bases from J, with 8 bases between. The CDR3 DNA sequence: TGTGCCAGCAGCTTAGGACTTTCAAATGAGCAGTTCTTC. Its protein is CASSLGLSNEQFF.

Here the CDR3 reads CSACGGTYNEQFF. CDR3 nucleotides: TGCAGCGCCTGTGGTGGTACCTACAATGAGCAGTTCTTC. V and J are TRBV29-1 and TRBJ2-1; D not resolved. Trimming removed 7 bases at V and 2 bases at J, with 12 bases between. CDR3 size: 13 residues. Per the germline V gene, CDR1 is SQVTM and CDR2 is ANQGSEA.

The V and J genes are TRBV6-2 or TRBV6-3 and TRBJ2-1, with D perhaps TRBD1 (6 bases). Germline V gene sequence: CDR1 MNHEY, CDR2 SVGEGT. Trimming pared 4 bases from V and 4 bases from J, leaving 17 bases between. This CDR3 is 16 amino acids long. The CDR3 is CASSSTMEQGYNEQFF. In DNA form, the CDR3 reads TGTGCCAGCAGTTCGACCATGGAACAGGGATACAATGAGCAGTTCTTC.